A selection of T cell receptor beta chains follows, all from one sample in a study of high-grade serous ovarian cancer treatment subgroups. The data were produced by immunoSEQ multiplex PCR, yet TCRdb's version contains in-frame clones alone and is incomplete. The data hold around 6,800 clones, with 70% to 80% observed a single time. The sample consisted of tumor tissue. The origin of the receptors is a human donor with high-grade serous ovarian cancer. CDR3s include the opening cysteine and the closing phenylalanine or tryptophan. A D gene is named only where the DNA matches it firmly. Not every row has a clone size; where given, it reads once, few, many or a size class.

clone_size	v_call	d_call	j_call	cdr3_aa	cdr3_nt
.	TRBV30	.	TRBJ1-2	CAWSVAGSRYTF	TGTGCCTGGAGTGTGGCCGGATCGCGCTACACCTTC
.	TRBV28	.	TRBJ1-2	CASSLPVPSHLTF	TGTGCCAGCAGTTTACCGGTCCCCTCCCACCTCACCTTC
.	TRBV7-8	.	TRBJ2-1	CASTPSVGSSYNEQFF	TGTGCCAGCACCCCCTCGGTGGGGAGCTCCTACAATGAGCAGTTCTTC
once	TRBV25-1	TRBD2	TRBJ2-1	CASCPGGRNEQFF	TGTGCCAGCTGCCCCGGCGGGAGGAATGAGCAGTTCTTC
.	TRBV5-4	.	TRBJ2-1	CASSTEAGAPITYNEQFF	TGTGCCAGCAGCACCGAGGCGGGGGCCCCTATAACTTACAATGAGCAGTTCTTC
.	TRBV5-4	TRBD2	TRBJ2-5	CASNWGPGATSDQETQYF	TGTGCCAGCAATTGGGGGCCTGGGGCGACTAGCGATCAAGAGACCCAGTACTTC
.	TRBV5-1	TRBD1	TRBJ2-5	CASSSQGQGFQTQYF	TGCGCCAGCAGCTCACAGGGACAGGGATTCCAGACCCAGTACTTC
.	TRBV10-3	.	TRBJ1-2	CATGQNNYGYTF	TGTGCCACCGGACAGAATAACTATGGCTACACCTTC
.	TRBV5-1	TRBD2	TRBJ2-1	CASSSSGGYNEQFF	TGCGCCAGCAGCTCAAGCGGGGGTTACAATGAGCAGTTCTTC
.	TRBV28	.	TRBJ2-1	CASSPPGTPGIEQFF	TGTGCCAGCAGTCCCCCAGGGACGCCTGGGATAGAGCAGTTCTTC
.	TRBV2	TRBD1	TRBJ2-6	CASSDRDRGLSGANVLTF	TGTGCCAGCAGTGATCGGGACAGGGGGCTCTCTGGGGCCAACGTCCTGACTTTC
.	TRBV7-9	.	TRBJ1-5	CASSLGSQPQHF	TGTGCCAGCAGCCTGGGGAGTCAGCCCCAGCATTTT